Listed here is a single TCR beta chain. Its antigen is as yet unknown. This entry comes from a study of monozygotic twins with inflammatory bowel disease. CDR3 length: 12 residues. Germline V gives CDR1 KGHSH, CDR2 LQKENI. Study-level results: Differing T cell subtypes remained indistinguishable.

Unsorted whole blood yielded the total RNA, with T cells left unselected. An amount of roughly 3,500 ng of total RNA was used for each TCR library. A 6-nucleotide sample barcode was carried by the UMIs, which template switching added. For each CDR3 protein, TCRdb gives one entry from its re-call of the 5' RACE reads, without DNA. The sample table sets out about 300,000 distinct CDR3 sequences. The receptor was derived from a human donor with ulcerative colitis or Crohn's disease, or a healthy co-twin of an affected twin (not recorded which). Material: blood. The chain uses TRBV18 and TRBJ2-7. The CDR3 sequence is CASSPLAGEQYF.